These 26 T cell receptor beta chains share one sample of origin, sequenced in a study of radiation and T cells in renal cell carcinoma. Time point given: baseline pretreatment blood. Treatment in this sample: 15 Gy SBRT to primary tumor, nephrectomy 4 weeks later. Generated by immunoSEQ multiplex PCR, the TCRdb table keeps only in-frame clones and is missing some. There are about 130,000 clones in the sample; about 88% occur only once, and around 11% lies in the top ten. Sequencing was performed on blood, taken from a patient whose treatment included radiotherapy and nephrectomy. Receptor source: a woman aged 50 to 65 with renal cell carcinoma.

The V gene is TRBV6-1, the J gene TRBJ1-6; TRBD1 agrees at 7 bases. V lost 2 bases, J lost 0 bases, and 10 bases stayed unmatched. The germline gives CDR1 MNHNS, CDR2 SASEGT. This CDR3 spans 19 amino acids. CDR3 coding DNA: TGTGCCAGCAGTGAACGCAGACAGGGAGGGGGCTCCTATAATTCACCCCTCCACTTT. It translates to CASSERRQGGGSYNSPLHF.

The chain recombines TRBV7-3 with TRBJ1-6; perhaps TRBD1 as D (6 bases). This CDR3 comprises 13 residues. Germline CDR1 reads SGHTA; CDR2 reads FQGTGA. The V end was cut by 3 bases, the J end by 10 bases, with 10 bases between. CDR3 in DNA: TGTGCCAGCAGCTTGGACAGAGACTCACCCCTCCACTTT. Translation gives CASSLDRDSPLHF. The entire variable domain, with the rest obtained from reference TRBV7-3 and TRBJ1-6, is as follows: GAGVSQTPSNKVTEKGKYVELRCDPISGHTALYWYRQSLGQGPEFLIYFQGTGAADDSGLPNDRFFAVRPEGSVSTLKIQRTERGDSAVYLCASSLDRDSPLHFGNGTRLTVT.

The rearrangement uses TRBV5-1 and TRBJ1-4; TRBD1 matches 8 bases. After removal of 0 bases from V and 8 bases from J, the junction contained 9 bases not matched to a gene. Germline V gives CDR1 SGHRS, CDR2 YFSETQ. CDR3 length: 16 residues. The CDR3 here is CASSLEGQVWGEKLFF. The DNA for the CDR3 is TGCGCCAGCAGCTTGGAGGGACAGGTGTGGGGGGAAAAACTGTTTTTT.

This chain joins TRBV7-6 and TRBJ2-1, with a possible D match to TRBD2 (5 bases). Trimming pared 2 bases from V and 1 base from J, leaving 9 bases between. The CDR3 length is 15 residues. Germline V CDR1 and CDR2: SGHVS, FNYEAQ. CDR3 loop: CASSLSGTSYNEQFF. As DNA, the CDR3 is TGTGCCAGCAGCTTAAGCGGTACTTCCTACAATGAGCAGTTCTTC.

V and J are TRBV29-1 and TRBJ1-1; D is perhaps TRBD1 (5 bases). Per germline, CDR1 SQVTM and CDR2 ANQGSEA. V lost 6 bases, J lost 3 bases, and 11 bases lay in between. The length of the CDR3 is 12 residues. This chain's CDR3 is CSVRQGDTEAFF. In DNA, the CDR3 is TGCAGCGTCAGACAAGGGGACACTGAAGCTTTCTTT.

The chain joins TRBV7-9 to TRBJ1-3; TRBD1 matches at 10 bases. V shed 4 bases and J 3 bases; nucleotides not matched to a gene: 6. Germline CDR1 and CDR2: SEHNR and FQNEAQ (reference sequence). CDR3 length: 16 residues. CDR3 loop: CASSSRDRGLGNTIYF. CDR3 DNA sequence: TGTGCCAGCAGCTCACGGGACAGGGGACTTGGAAACACCATATATTTT.

V is TRBV5-5 and J is TRBJ2-7, with D perhaps matching TRBD1 (6 bases). Germline V CDR1 and CDR2: SGHKS, YYEKEE (reference sequence). The CDR3 runs to 16 residues. V shed 0 bases and J shed 0 bases, with 13 bases lying between them. CDR3 sequence reads: CASSLALRGGSYEQYF. CDR3 nucleotide sequence: TGTGCCAGCAGCTTGGCCTTGAGAGGGGGCTCCTACGAGCAGTACTTC.

J is TRBJ1-1 and V is TRBV5-6, with D hard to call. The germline gives CDR1 SGHDT, CDR2 YYEEEE. The V and J ends lost 0 bases and 5 bases respectively, with 17 bases between them. This CDR3 is built from 16 residues. For the CDR3, the DNA is TGTGCCAGCAGCTTGGATGGGTTTCAGGTGGGGACTGAAGCTTTCTTT. Translated: CASSLDGFQVGTEAFF. The full variable domain, with the rest looked up from reference TRBV5-6 and TRBJ1-1, is DAGVTQSPTHLIKTRGQQVTLRCSPKSGHDTVSWYQQALGQGPQFIFQYYEEEERQRGNFPDRFSGHQFPNYSSELNVNALLLGDSALYLCASSLDGFQVGTEAFFGQGTRLTVV.

The chain is built from TRBV5-4 and TRBJ1-2; D remains unclear. V was pared by 0 bases and J by 8 bases, with 14 bases between. The CDR3 totals 14 residues. Germline lookup yields CDR1 SGHNT and CDR2 YYREEE (reference sequence). This chain's CDR3 is CASSLEAIRRGYTF. The CDR3 DNA sequence: TGTGCCAGCAGCTTGGAGGCCATCAGGAGGGGCTACACCTTC. The full variable domain, rest sourced from reference TRBV5-4 and TRBJ1-2, is ETGVTQSPTHLIKTRGQQVTLRCSSQSGHNTVSWYQQALGQGPQFIFQYYREEENGRGNFPPRFSGLQFPNYSSELNVNALELDDSALYLCASSLEAIRRGYTFGSGTRLTVV.

V and J are TRBV11-2 and TRBJ2-5; D not resolved. CDR1 and CDR2 from the germline V gene are SGHAT and FQNNGV. Trimming took 5 bases from V and 3 from J, leaving 10 bases between them. The CDR3 covers 13 residues. CDR3 bases: TGTGCCAGCAGCCCCCCTACGGAAGAGACCCAGTACTTC. As protein: CASSPPTEETQYF.

The V call is TRBV5-3, the J call TRBJ1-5; D might be TRBD1 (6 bases). Being an ORF, TRBV5-3 has a function that is uncertain. V shed 4 bases and J shed 1 base, with 18 bases lying between them. The CDR3 has 17 amino acids. The CDR3 region has the DNA TGTGCCAGAAGCCTACTCGCCTCGGGGACAAGCAATCAGCCCCAGCATTTT. Translating it yields CARSLLASGTSNQPQHF.

The rearrangement joins TRBV6-6 to TRBJ1-4, with D maybe TRBD1 (5 bases). The V gene lost 5 bases and the J gene lost 6 bases, with 13 bases spanning the gap. The CDR3 spans 14 residues. Germline assignment: CDR1 MNHNY and CDR2 SVGAGI (reference sequence). This CDR3 reads CASSQAGGDEKLFF. In DNA form, the CDR3 reads TGTGCCAGCAGTCAGGCCGGGGGAGATGAAAAACTGTTTTTT.

CDR3 loop: CASSLPDRVRDEQYF. CDR3 in DNA: TGCGCCAGCAGCTTGCCCGACAGGGTGCGGGACGAGCAGTACTTC. The J gene is TRBJ2-7, the V gene TRBV5-1; 7 bases match TRBD1. The CDR3 sequence is 15 residues long. The germline CDR1 and CDR2 sequences are SGHRS and YFSETQ. V lost 1 base, J lost 5 bases, and 9 bases stayed unmatched.

This clone was seen more than once but under ten times. The chain joins TRBV10-1 to TRBJ1-5, with D perhaps matching TRBD1 (5 bases). Trimming pared 8 bases from V and 16 bases from J, leaving 12 bases between. There are 9 residues in the CDR3. Per the germline V gene, CDR1 is WNHNN and CDR2 is SYGVQD (reference sequence). The CDR3 DNA reads as TGCGCCAGCCGGGGACGCAAACATTTT. Translation gives CASRGRKHF.

The genes are TRBV4-3 and TRBJ2-3, with 12 nucleotides matching TRBD2. This CDR3 has 16 amino acids. CDR1 and CDR2 (germline): LGHNA, YSLEER. The V and J ends lost 1 base and 7 bases, in that order; junction bases with no gene match: 6. In DNA form, the CDR3 reads TGCGCCAGCAGCCAAGCCCTAGCGGGGGGGCTTTATACGCAGTATTTT. Amino acids: CASSQALAGGLYTQYF.

The chain employs TRBV19 and TRBJ2-5, with 8 bases fitting TRBD2. In germline, CDR1 is LNHDA, CDR2 SQIVND (reference sequence). Trimming cost V 5 bases and J 2 bases; bases outside gene matches: 7. This CDR3 has 15 amino acids. The CDR3 loop reads CASSAGGGPQETQYF. The CDR3 DNA reads as TGTGCCAGTAGTGCCGGGGGGGGGCCGCAAGAGACCCAGTACTTC.

This clone was picked up one time. The chain is built from TRBV6-6 and TRBJ1-2, with 8 bases lining up with TRBD1. Germline trimming cut 2 bases from V and 8 bases from J; bases unmatched to any gene: 10. The CDR3 spans 15 residues. Looked up from germline, CDR1 is MNHNY and CDR2 is SVGAGI (reference sequence). The CDR3 loop is CASSYLGGQGLGYTF. The CDR3 DNA is TGTGCCAGCAGTTACCTGGGCGGACAGGGTCTAGGCTACACCTTC.

J is TRBJ2-2 and V is TRBV18, with D unclear. From germline, CDR1 is KGHSH and CDR2 LQKENI. CDR3 length: 15 residues. The V end lost 2 bases, the J end lost 4 bases, and 11 bases lay between the germline ends. In DNA form, the CDR3 reads TGTGCCAGCTCACCAGATAGGAAGGGCACCGGGGAGCTGTTTTTT. It yields the protein CASSPDRKGTGELFF.

V and J are TRBV2 and TRBJ1-2; tentatively, D is TRBD1 (5 bases). This CDR3 is built from 15 residues. Germline CDR1 reads SNHLY; CDR2 reads FYNNEI. V lost 7 bases and J 2 bases, leaving 17 bases between the germline ends. CDR3 sequence: CASIRDQIKNYGYTF. The CDR3 DNA sequence: TGTGCCAGCATCCGGGACCAAATAAAGAACTATGGCTACACCTTC.

The chain is built from TRBV19 and TRBJ2-7; D ambiguous. The CDR3 is made up of 13 amino acids. Trimming removed 4 bases from V and 1 base from J, with 8 bases in between. Per the germline V gene, CDR1 is LNHDA and CDR2 is SQIVND (reference sequence). As DNA, the CDR3 is TGTGCCAGTAGTACTCACGGTTCCTACGAGCAGTACTTC. Amino acids: CASSTHGSYEQYF.

This chain connects TRBV5-1 to TRBJ1-3; D not resolved. The CDR3 is 15 residues long. Between the trimmed V and J ends, which lost 1 base and 0 bases, there was a span of 8 bases. Germline V lookup: CDR1 SGHRS, CDR2 YFSETQ. The CDR3 bases are TGCGCCAGCAGCTTGTCAGGAAACTCTGGAAACACCATATATTTT. Protein: CASSLSGNSGNTIYF.

The chain joins TRBV25-1 to TRBJ2-5; 10 bases align to TRBD1. This CDR3 has 16 residues. V dropped 4 bases and J dropped 4; count of bases not matched to a gene: 9. CDR1 and CDR2 from the germline V gene are MGHDK and SYGVNS. In nucleotides, the CDR3 is TGTGCCAGCAGTGCTTACGGGACAGGGGCTGGAGAGACCCAGTACTTC. It codes for CASSAYGTGAGETQYF.

The chain couples TRBV6-1 to TRBJ2-6, with D unclear. Per the germline V gene, CDR1 is MNHNS and CDR2 is SASEGT. This CDR3 comprises 16 residues. V gave up 2 bases and J gave up 0 bases, with 8 bases separating them. The CDR3 reads CASSEQALSGANVLTF. CDR3 nucleotide sequence: TGTGCCAGCAGTGAACAGGCCCTCTCTGGGGCCAACGTCCTGACTTTC.

V gene TRBV4-3 combines with J gene TRBJ1-4, with a tentative D call TRBD1 (6 bases). Germline assignment: CDR1 LGHNA and CDR2 YSLEER. The CDR3 has 15 residues. V was clipped by 0 bases and J by 5 bases, with 10 bases between them. CDR3 bases: TGCGCCAGCAGCCAAGACAGGGGAGAAAATGAAAAACTGTTTTTT. It yields the protein CASSQDRGENEKLFF.

The V call is TRBV19, the J call TRBJ2-2; no firm D call. V dropped 7 bases and J dropped 6 bases, with 18 bases sitting between them. The germline V gene encodes CDR1 LNHDA and CDR2 SQIVND (reference sequence). There are 15 residues in the CDR3. This CDR3 reads CASTTAGPIAGELFF. The CDR3 coding sequence is TGTGCCAGTACTACAGCCGGGCCCATCGCCGGGGAGCTGTTTTTT. The full variable domain, completed using reference TRBV19 and TRBJ2-2, is DGGITQSPKYLFRKEGQNVTLSCEQNLNHDAMYWYRQDPGQGLRLIYYSQIVNDFQKGDIAEGYSVSREKKESFPLTVTSAQKNPTAFYLCASTTAGPIAGELFFGEGSRLTVL.

The sample holds one count of this clone. V and J are TRBV4-3 and TRBJ2-7; maybe TRBD2 (6 bases). The CDR3 sequence is 13 residues long. V shed 0 bases and J shed 7 bases, with 10 bases lying between them. The germline V gene has CDR1 LGHNA and CDR2 YSLEER. Written as DNA, the CDR3 is TGCGCCAGCAGCCAAGATTTCGCGGGAGAGCAGTACTTC. Amino acids: CASSQDFAGEQYF.